This T cell receptor beta chain was documented in a study of beta chain features in type 1 diabetes (dated by TCRdb to the late 2010s). Context from the whole study: Mean age, gender distribution, total cell number and subset yield did not differ between patients and healthy donors. A total of about 100,000,000 sorted cells were examined across all samples, and RNA yield correlated strongly with the number of cells per subset. In the study, TCRB repertoires of sorted circulating CD4+ T cell subsets from recently diagnosed type 1 diabetes patients were compared with those of matched healthy donors. Naive and central memory subsets were obtained from all 30 or so donors, but regulatory and stem cell-like memory subsets were isolated from only 8 patients and roughly eight healthy donors.

Each donor gave one peripheral blood draw, averaging approximately 0.12 L, which was collected into heparinised tubes. Naive, central memory, regulatory and stem cell-like memory CD4+ T cells were sorted on a BD FACSAria II using a panel including CD45RO, CCR7, CD25, CD127, CD95 and CD27. Purity was above 98% for every sorted population. PBMCs were isolated immediately by Lymphoprep density gradient centrifugation and stained directly without culture. So that batch effects would be minimized, each experiment stained and sorted samples in pairs, pairing one healthy donor with one patient. This clone was recorded a few times. Its antigen specificity is not known. The input lacks base qualities; no much larger clone sits a single base away. The investigation overall reported the following: At VDJ recombination sites, patients with type 1 diabetes made fewer insertions and deleted more nucleotides, a pattern implying thymic rearrangement abnormalities. Because cDNA was sequenced instead of genomic DNA, highly expressing activated cells could be over-represented, though the groups showed no difference in activation or CD3 levels. Type 1 diabetes patients showed a moderate but significant shortening of TCRB CDR3 length in all four CD4+ subsets. Naive, central memory and regulatory TCRB repertoires appeared more similar among patients than among healthy donors. Because the HLA sub-analyses included only small numbers of individuals, any influence of HLA type on TCRB rearrangement was left unresolved. PCR might favor shorter templates, but patient and control samples were amplified and corrected together, so any skew would affect both groups equally.

Including cysteine and phenylalanine, the CDR3 has 13 amino acids. Only the CDR3 part of the read is kept: 39 bases, read in frame from the first base. A distance of 5 bases separates the germline ends of V and J, which lose 2 bases and 0 bases respectively. CDR1 and CDR2 are read off the germline V gene (reference sequence) as MNHNY and SVGAGI. The High Capacity cDNA Reverse Transcription Kit was used to reverse transcribe all of the isolated RNA, meaning that expressed TCRB transcripts were what got sequenced. Stem cell-like memory T cell samples underwent survey-depth immunoSEQ sequencing, averaging approximately 1 million total reads per sample. Sorted cells were lysed in RLT buffer and RNA was extracted with DNase-treated RNeasy Micro or Mini kits, depending on cell number. To prevent cross-contamination, every cell subset was processed on its own, while patient and healthy donor samples were processed together. Using the immunoSEQ multiplex PCR, TCRB sequences were amplified from cDNA into 87-bp fragments spanning the CDR3 region. Amplicons were sequenced on the Illumina HiSeq platform. The authors' analysis ran thus. Synthetic template baselines were used to correct PCR bias computationally, reads within Hamming distance 2 were collapsed together, and singletons that could not be merged were discarded. Reads were aligned against IMGT to assign V, D and J genes, CDR3 length and insertions or deletions at six rearrangement sites. Within each subset, clonotype counts were normalized to sorted cell number, after which true diversity and Gini coefficients were computed with the tcR R package. Repertoire sharing was quantified using the overlap coefficient calculated on TCRB nucleotide sequences. TCRdb's version of the immuneACCESS table is confined to in-frame rearrangements and falls short of the full clone set. An unresolved V gene accounts for under half of the shortfall where checked; the remainder is of unknown origin. V and J calls and clone size are as listed in that table; D and trimming were resolved from the DNA. Counted in this sample were some 47,000 clones; approximately 43% of them appeared once. The top ten constitute less than 0.15% of the sample.

The sequence came from a man aged 25-40 years with type 1 diabetes. Sequenced: stem cell memory CD4+ T cells from blood. This sample's cell subset or site label indicates: stem cell-like memory CD4+ T cells. The rearrangement joined TRBV6-6 to TRBJ2-7; TRBD2 is possibly the D segment (5 matching bases). The nucleotides read TGTGCCAGCAGTTACCGGGGCTCCTACGAGCAGTACTTC. This codes for CASSYRGSYEQYF.